Shown below are 27 T cell receptor beta chains from a single sample sequenced in a study of Graves' ophthalmopathy and Graves' hyperthyroidism (dated by TCRdb to 2017 to 2018). The sequencer listed for this sample is Illumina HiSeq 2000. For repertoire sequencing, the TCR beta CDR3 regions were amplified from RNA transcripts. The first round of RT-PCR was done with HTBI primers and the Qiagen OneStep RT-PCR kit, and was followed by a second round of multiplex PCR, then size selection and purification. The public reads were reprocessed in TCRdb via fastp at Q25 and MiXCR, keeping in-frame beta chains. For every CDR3 protein sequence, its rows merge into one entry that carries the most common genes and DNA. The sample has roughly 1.1 million distinct CDR3 sequences on record, about 40% of them singletons. Clones ranked in the top ten supply roughly 10% of the sample. The sample taken for sequencing was peripheral blood or thyroid tissue (not recorded which). The source is an adult man with Graves' hyperthyroidism.

Points on this clonotype: One base away lies a much larger clone, so this may be a sequencing read error. The rearrangement uses TRBV7-8 and TRBJ1-1, with D tentatively TRBD1 (6 bases). Trimming cost V 1 base and J 1 base, with 10 bases left between them. Germline values: CDR1 SGHVS, CDR2 FQNEAQ. This CDR3 region has 15 residues. The CDR3, as DNA: TGTGCCAGCAGCTTAGTAGACAGGCCGAACACTGAAGCTTTCTTT. It specifies CASSLVDRPNTEAFF. The full variable domain, its missing parts supplied by reference TRBV7-8 and TRBJ1-1, is GAGVSQSPRYKVAKRGQDVALRCDPISGHVSLFWYQQALGQGPEFLTYFQNEAQLDKSGLPSDRFFAERPEGSVSTLKIQRTQQEDSAVYLCASSLVDRPNTEAFFGQGTRLTVV.

The V call is TRBV6-5, the J call TRBJ2-7; D is unclear. Germline CDR1 is MNHEY and CDR2 is SVGAGI. The CDR3 contains 15 residues. V was cut by 0 bases and J by 3 bases, with 12 bases left in between. DNA for the CDR3: TGTGCCAGCAGTTACTCGATGGTCGAATTCTACGAGCAGTACTTC. As protein: CASSYSMVEFYEQYF.

With respect to this clonotype: The conserved closing phenylalanine or tryptophan is absent in this CDR3, likely reflecting a read error. No DNA is shown, since the ends of the CDR3 on it are uncertain; the CDR3 is the one TCRdb lists. The J gene is TRBJ1-1, the V gene TRBV29-1; the DNA was not compared with TRBD1, the D call given in the table. 11 amino acids form the CDR3, both terminal residues included. Germline lookup yields CDR1 SQVTM and CDR2 ANQGSEA. CDR3 residues: CSARAVAERDY.

The genes are TRBV2 and TRBJ2-2, with TRBD2 identical over 9 bases. The CDR3 is made up of 17 amino acids. V lost 4 bases to trimming and J lost 7 bases; unmatched junction nucleotides: 13. CDR1 and CDR2 (germline): SNHLY, FYNNEI. DNA of the CDR3: TGTGCCAGCAGTGTAGCGGGGTTTAGCGGGAGAATCGGGGAGCTGTTTTTT. The encoded protein is CASSVAGFSGRIGELFF.

A few counts support this clonotype. The chain combines TRBV4-3 with TRBJ2-7; D is uncertain. Trimming took off 1 base at V and 6 bases at J, with 7 bases between the two ends. The CDR3 is made up of 12 amino acids. CDR1 is LGHNA and CDR2 is YSLEER in the germline V gene. The CDR3 reads CASSQGTGEQYF. The CDR3 region has the DNA TGCGCCAGCAGCCAAGGGACGGGCGAGCAGTACTTC.

In its sample, this clonotype was seen many times. This chain links TRBV7-2 with TRBJ1-5; D uncertain. Trimming removed 7 bases at V and 4 bases at J, with 17 bases between. This CDR3 spans 15 amino acids. Germline CDR1 SGHTA, CDR2 FQGNSA. The CDR3 protein is CASTQNSGWNQPQHF. The CDR3 DNA follows: TGTGCCAGCACCCAGAATTCGGGGTGGAATCAGCCCCAGCATTTT. Using reference TRBV7-2 and TRBJ1-5 for the parts outside the CDR3, the full variable domain is GAGVSQSPSNKVTEKGKDVELRCDPISGHTALYWYRQSLGQGLEFLIYFQGNSAPDKSGLPSDRFSAERTGGSVSTLTIQRTQQEDSAVYLCASTQNSGWNQPQHFGDGTRLSIL.

This clonotype was counted at least ten times. This sequence joins TRBV10-2 and TRBJ1-2; D may be TRBD1 (6 bases). Deletions cut 2 bases from V and 7 bases from J, with 14 bases between. The CDR3 totals 14 residues. Germline V gene sequence: CDR1 WSHSY, CDR2 SAAADI. CDR3 amino acids: CASSEAGAPSGYTF. The CDR3 nucleotides are TGCGCCAGCAGTGAGGCGGGGGCGCCTTCTGGCTACACCTTC.

In its sample, this clonotype was seen many times. The chain has TRBV7-3 and TRBJ2-2; TRBD2 is a possible D gene (6 bases). Trimming left V 8 bases short and J 1 base short, with 11 bases between. The CDR3 covers 14 residues. CDR1 SGHTA and CDR2 FQGTGA come from the germline V gene. This CDR3 reads CASRRGLNTGELFF. The CDR3 coding sequence is TGTGCCAGCCGGCGGGGACTGAACACCGGGGAGCTGTTTTTT. Together with reference TRBV7-3 and TRBJ2-2, the CDR3 gives the full variable domain: GAGVSQTPSNKVTEKGKYVELRCDPISGHTALYWYRQSLGQGPEFLIYFQGTGAADDSGLPNDRFFAVRPEGSVSTLKIQRTERGDSAVYLCASRRGLNTGELFFGEGSRLTVL.

V is TRBV4-3 and J is TRBJ2-5, with TRBD2 identical over 10 bases. This CDR3 has 19 residues. The V gene end was trimmed by 1 base and the J gene end by 0 bases; junction bases not matched to a gene: 11. Looked up from germline, CDR1 is LGHNA and CDR2 is YSLEER. CDR3 in DNA: TGCGCCAGCAGCCAAGCTTTAACTAGCGGGGCGATGTACCAAGAGACCCAGTACTTC. Its translation is CASSQALTSGAMYQETQYF.

A few counts support this clonotype. An end of the junction does not agree with germline; a read error may underlie this. The chain is built from TRBV10-2 and TRBJ1-4, with TRBD1 matching 8 bases. CDR3 length equals 13 residues. The germline V gene encodes CDR1 WSHSY and CDR2 SAAADI. CDR3 in amino acids: CAWSGRTGEKLFF. Here the CDR3 DNA reads TGTGCCTGGAGTGGACGGACAGGGGAAAAACTGTTTTTT.

This clonotype was detected only a few times. This chain uses TRBV6-5 with TRBJ1-2; unclear D gene. Between the trimmed V and J ends, which lost 0 bases and 6 bases, there was a span of 11 bases. Germline loops: CDR1 MNHEY, CDR2 SVGAGI. The CDR3 runs to 14 residues. CDR3 coding DNA: TGTGCCAGCAGTTACTCTACAAAGGGAAATGGCTACACCTTC. Protein: CASSYSTKGNGYTF.

This clonotype was seen a handful of times. This chain joins TRBV30 and TRBJ1-1; D unresolved. CDR3 size: 14 residues. V was clipped by 0 bases and J by 11 bases, with 19 bases between them. Germline V lookup: CDR1 GTSNPN, CDR2 SVGIG (reference sequence). The CDR3 DNA reads as TGTGCCTGGAGTGTAGGTCTCAGCGGCGGTGGGGCTTTCTTT. Amino acid sequence: CAWSVGLSGGGAFF.

This clonotype was observed many times. V is TRBV11-2 and J is TRBJ1-1, with no clear D. Deletions cut 1 base from V and 0 bases from J, with 6 bases between. Germline assignment: CDR1 SGHAT and CDR2 FQNNGV. The CDR3 is made up of 14 amino acids. This chain's CDR3 is CASSLGHLNTEAFF. The CDR3 nucleotides read TGTGCCAGCAGCTTAGGACATCTGAACACTGAAGCTTTCTTT.

This clonotype appeared many times. The chain uses TRBV2 and TRBJ2-7; D might be TRBD1 (6 bases). The germline V gene encodes CDR1 SNHLY and CDR2 FYNNEI. V was cut by 7 bases and J by 0 bases, with 13 bases left in between. The CDR3 contains 14 residues. CDR3: CASMSGTSSYEQYF. The CDR3 coding sequence is TGTGCCAGCATGTCGGGGACAAGCTCCTACGAGCAGTACTTC.

This clonotype was detected ten times or more. The chain has TRBV10-3 and TRBJ2-7; no clear D gene. Germline V CDR1 and CDR2: ENHRY, SYGVKD. V was clipped by 4 bases and J by 5 bases, with 15 bases between them. The CDR3 is 14 residues long. The DNA of the CDR3 is TGTGCCATCAGTGCGTGGTCGAGCGCCGACGAGCAGTACTTC. It translates to CAISAWSSADEQYF.

The CDR3, as DNA: TGCAGTGCACCGGACAGAGCCTATAATTCACCCCTCCACTTT. This gives the protein CSAPDRAYNSPLHF. The V gene is TRBV20-1, the J gene TRBJ1-6; perhaps TRBD1 as D (6 bases). Trimming shortened V by 6 bases and J by 2 bases, and 11 bases separated the two germline ends. This CDR3 has 14 residues. Looked up from germline, CDR1 is DFQATT and CDR2 is SNEGSKA (reference sequence).

This chain uses TRBV27 with TRBJ2-7; the match to TRBD1 covers 10 bases. The CDR3 loop spans 14 amino acids. Per germline, CDR1 MNHEY and CDR2 SMNVEV (reference sequence). V lost 6 bases to trimming and J lost 2 bases; unmatched junction nucleotides: 4. This CDR3 is CASSIDRGPYEQYF. The CDR3, as DNA: TGTGCCAGCAGCATCGACAGGGGGCCCTACGAGCAGTACTTC.

This clonotype was picked up many times. V and J are TRBV24-1 and TRBJ2-5; D is possibly TRBD1 or TRBD2 (5 bases each). This CDR3 spans 16 amino acids. Per the germline V gene, CDR1 is KGHDR and CDR2 is SFDVKD. V was clipped by 3 bases and J by 2 bases, with 15 bases between them. The CDR3 DNA is TGTGCCACCAGTGATCCCGGACGGGACGGACAAGAGACCCAGTACTTC. This translates into CATSDPGRDGQETQYF.

This chain joins TRBV19 and TRBJ1-3; perhaps TRBD1 as D (5 bases). CDR3 length equals 16 residues. Trimming shortened V by 6 bases and J by 3 bases, and 18 bases separated the two germline ends. The germline CDR1 and CDR2 sequences are LNHDA and SQIVND (reference sequence). The CDR3 loop reads CASSEMGLSFGNTIYF. The DNA for the CDR3 is TGTGCCAGTAGCGAAATGGGACTGAGTTTTGGAAACACCATATATTTT. The full variable domain, completed using reference TRBV19 and TRBJ1-3, is DGGITQSPKYLFRKEGQNVTLSCEQNLNHDAMYWYRQDPGQGLRLIYYSQIVNDFQKGDIAEGYSVSREKKESFPLTVTSAQKNPTAFYLCASSEMGLSFGNTIYFGEGSWLTVV.

With regard to this clonotype: Its ends do not fully match the called genes, so a read error is possible. The J gene is TRBJ2-5, the V gene TRBV7-9, with no clear D. The germline CDR1 and CDR2 sequences are SEHNR and FQNEAQ (reference sequence). The CDR3 runs to 14 residues. CDR3 in amino acids: CASSLSWSQEAQYF. The CDR3, as DNA: TGTGCTAGCAGCTTATCATGGTCCCAAGAGGCCCAGTACTTC.

The V gene is TRBV29-1, the J gene TRBJ1-6; 7 bases align to TRBD1. V lost 4 bases, J lost 4 bases, and 1 base stayed unmatched. CDR3 size: 13 residues. Germline V gene lookup returns CDR1 SQVTM and CDR2 ANQGSEA. The CDR3 region is CSVAGGYNSPLHF. The CDR3 nucleotides read TGCAGCGTTGCAGGGGGGTATAATTCACCCCTCCACTTT.

This clonotype turned up a few times. A read error may account for a junction end that differs from germline. The chain couples TRBV24-1 to TRBJ2-2; no definite D call. The germline CDR1 and CDR2 sequences are KGHDR and SFDVKD. The CDR3 length is 13 residues. The CDR3 sequence is CATSDRRLNEQFF. The CDR3 DNA sequence: TGTGCCACCAGTGATCGTCGGCTTAATGAGCAGTTTTTT.

This clonotype was picked up many times. The CDR3 spells CASREGLAGTQETQYF. The CDR3 DNA reads as TGTGCCAGCAGAGAGGGACTAGCGGGAACGCAAGAGACCCAGTACTTC. V gene TRBV7-2 combines with J gene TRBJ2-5; 13 bases agree with TRBD2. The junction had 6 bases not matched to a gene; V was cut back by 6 bases and J by 2 bases. This CDR3 is built from 16 residues. Germline V CDR1 and CDR2: SGHTA, FQGNSA.

Details on this clonotype: A much larger clone is a single base away; this may be a read error. This chain uses TRBV19 with TRBJ1-5; a possible D gene is TRBD1 (5 bases). V lost 6 bases, J lost 9 bases, and 9 bases lay in between. Looked up from germline, CDR1 is LNHDA and CDR2 is SQIVND (reference sequence). The CDR3 covers 11 residues. The CDR3 DNA sequence: TGTGCCAGTAGGGATGGGGGGCCCCAGCATTTT. Translation: CASRDGGPQHF. Variable domain in full (rest from reference TRBV19 and TRBJ1-5): DGGITQSPKYLFRKEGQNVTLSCEQNLNHDAMYWYRQDPGQGLRLIYYSQIVNDFQKGDIAEGYSVSREKKESFPLTVTSAQKNPTAFYLCASRDGGPQHFGDGTRLSIL.

The chain recombines TRBV15 with TRBJ2-5, with 8 nucleotides matching TRBD2. V dropped 4 bases and J dropped 5; count of bases not matched to a gene: 6. The CDR3 sequence is 14 residues long. Per germline, CDR1 LNHNV and CDR2 YYDKDF (reference sequence). The CDR3 nucleotides read TGTGCCACCAGCACCGGGGGGGGCCGGGAGACCCAGTACTTC. Protein product: CATSTGGGRETQYF.

V usage is TRBV10-3 and J usage is TRBJ1-4, with 8 bases fitting TRBD1. Germline-derived CDR1 and CDR2 are ENHRY and SYGVKD. The CDR3 sequence is 15 residues long. Trimming took 10 bases from V and 8 from J; bases not matched to a gene: 15. The CDR3 here is CASRGQDRAGEKLFF. In DNA form, the CDR3 reads TGTGCCAGCAGGGGACAGGACAGGGCTGGGGAAAAACTGTTTTTT.

The rearrangement joins TRBV7-2 to TRBJ1-2; 8 nucleotides line up with TRBD1. Germline CDR1 and CDR2: SGHTA and FQGNSA. V lost 5 bases, J lost 7 bases, and 12 bases stayed unmatched. The CDR3 is 15 residues long. This chain's CDR3 is CASSRDRGQNGGYTF. The CDR3 DNA reads TGTGCCAGCAGCCGCGACAGGGGCCAAAACGGTGGCTACACCTTC.